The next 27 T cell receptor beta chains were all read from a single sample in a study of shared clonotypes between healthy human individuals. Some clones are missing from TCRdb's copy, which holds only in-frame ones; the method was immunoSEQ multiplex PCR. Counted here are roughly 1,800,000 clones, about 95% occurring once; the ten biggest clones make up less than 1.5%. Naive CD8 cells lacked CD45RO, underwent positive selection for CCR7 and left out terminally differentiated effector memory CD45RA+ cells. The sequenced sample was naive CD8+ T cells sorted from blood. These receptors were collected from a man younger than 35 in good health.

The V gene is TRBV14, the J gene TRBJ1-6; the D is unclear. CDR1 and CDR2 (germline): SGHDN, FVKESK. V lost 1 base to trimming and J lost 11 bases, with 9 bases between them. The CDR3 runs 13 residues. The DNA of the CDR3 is TGTGCCAGCAGCCAAGTGCCTGGGGCACCCCTCCACTTT. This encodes CASSQVPGAPLHF.

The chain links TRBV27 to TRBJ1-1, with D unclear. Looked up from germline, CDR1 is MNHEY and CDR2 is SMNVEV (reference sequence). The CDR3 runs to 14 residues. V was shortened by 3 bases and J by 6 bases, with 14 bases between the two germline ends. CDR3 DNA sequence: TGTGCCAGCAGTTTTACGCAGGTTGGCTCTGAAGCTTTCTTT. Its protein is CASSFTQVGSEAFF.

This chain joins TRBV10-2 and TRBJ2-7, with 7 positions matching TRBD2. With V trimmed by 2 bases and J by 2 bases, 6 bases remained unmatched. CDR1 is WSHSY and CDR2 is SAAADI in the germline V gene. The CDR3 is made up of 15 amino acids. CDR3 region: CASSEDSGAAYEQYF. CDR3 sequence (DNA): TGCGCCAGCAGTGAGGACAGCGGGGCCGCCTACGAGCAGTACTTC.

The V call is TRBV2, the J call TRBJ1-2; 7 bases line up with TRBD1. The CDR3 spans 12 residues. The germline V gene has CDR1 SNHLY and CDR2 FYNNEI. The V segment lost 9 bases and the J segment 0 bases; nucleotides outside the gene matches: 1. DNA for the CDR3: TGTGCCAGTGGGACAGCTAACTATGGCTACACCTTC. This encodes CASGTANYGYTF.

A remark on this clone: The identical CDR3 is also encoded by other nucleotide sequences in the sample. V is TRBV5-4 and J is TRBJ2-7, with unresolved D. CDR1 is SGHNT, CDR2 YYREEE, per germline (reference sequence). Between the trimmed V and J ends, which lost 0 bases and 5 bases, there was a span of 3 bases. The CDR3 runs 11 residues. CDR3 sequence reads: CASSLDHEQYF. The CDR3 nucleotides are TGTGCCAGCAGCTTGGACCACGAGCAGTACTTC.

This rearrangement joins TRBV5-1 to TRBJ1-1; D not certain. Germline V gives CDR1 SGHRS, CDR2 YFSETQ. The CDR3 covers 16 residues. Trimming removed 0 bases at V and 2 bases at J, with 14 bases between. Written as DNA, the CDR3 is TGCGCCAGCAGCTTGGAGAGCAGGATCTTCAACACTGAAGCTTTCTTT. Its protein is CASSLESRIFNTEAFF.

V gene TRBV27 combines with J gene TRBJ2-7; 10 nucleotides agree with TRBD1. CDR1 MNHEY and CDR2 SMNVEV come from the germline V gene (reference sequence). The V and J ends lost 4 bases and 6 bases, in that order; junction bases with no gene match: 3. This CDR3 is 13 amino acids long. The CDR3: CASSSTGGSEQYF. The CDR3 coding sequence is TGTGCCAGCAGTTCGACAGGGGGCAGCGAGCAGTACTTC.

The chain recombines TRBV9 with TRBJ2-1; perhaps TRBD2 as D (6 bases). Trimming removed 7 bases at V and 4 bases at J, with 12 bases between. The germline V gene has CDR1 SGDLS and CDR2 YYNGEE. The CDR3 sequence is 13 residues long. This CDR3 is CASSGVSYNEQFF. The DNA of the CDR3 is TGTGCCAGCTCGGGAGTTTCTTACAATGAGCAGTTCTTC.

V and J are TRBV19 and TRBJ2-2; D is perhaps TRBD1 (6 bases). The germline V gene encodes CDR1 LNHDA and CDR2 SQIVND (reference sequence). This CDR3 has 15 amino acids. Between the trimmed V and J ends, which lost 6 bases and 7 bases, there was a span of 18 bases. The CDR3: CASRTDWQGNGELFF. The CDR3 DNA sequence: TGTGCCAGTAGGACCGATTGGCAGGGGAACGGGGAGCTGTTTTTT.

CDR3 amino acids: CASSLSGTDLYEQYF. The CDR3 coding sequence is TGTGCCAGCAGTTTATCCGGGACGGACCTCTACGAGCAGTACTTC. V usage is TRBV27 and J usage is TRBJ2-7; D assignment may be TRBD1 or TRBD2 (5 bases each). V lost 0 bases to trimming and J lost 3 bases, with 12 bases between them. Germline-derived CDR1 and CDR2 are MNHEY and SMNVEV (reference sequence). The CDR3 consists of 15 residues.

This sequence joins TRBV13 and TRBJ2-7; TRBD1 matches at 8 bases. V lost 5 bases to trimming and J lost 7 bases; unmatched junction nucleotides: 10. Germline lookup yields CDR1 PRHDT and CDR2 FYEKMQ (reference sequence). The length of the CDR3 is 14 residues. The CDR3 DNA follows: TGTGCCAGCAGCCAAGGACAGGGAGTAGGAGAGCAGTACTTC. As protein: CASSQGQGVGEQYF.

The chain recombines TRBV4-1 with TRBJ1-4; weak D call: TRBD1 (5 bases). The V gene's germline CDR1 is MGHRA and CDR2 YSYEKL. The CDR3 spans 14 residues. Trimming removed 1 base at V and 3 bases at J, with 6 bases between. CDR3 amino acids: CASSQGGSNEKLFF. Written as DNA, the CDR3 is TGCGCCAGCAGCCAAGGGGGGTCTAATGAAAAACTGTTTTTT.

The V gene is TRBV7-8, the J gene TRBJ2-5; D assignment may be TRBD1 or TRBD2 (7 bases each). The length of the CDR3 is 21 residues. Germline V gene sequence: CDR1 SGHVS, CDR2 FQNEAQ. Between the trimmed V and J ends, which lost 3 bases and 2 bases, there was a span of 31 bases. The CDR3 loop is CASSFRLAGEMKGGNQETQYF. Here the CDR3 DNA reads TGTGCCAGCAGCTTCCGACTAGCAGGAGAGATGAAAGGGGGCAATCAAGAGACCCAGTACTTC.

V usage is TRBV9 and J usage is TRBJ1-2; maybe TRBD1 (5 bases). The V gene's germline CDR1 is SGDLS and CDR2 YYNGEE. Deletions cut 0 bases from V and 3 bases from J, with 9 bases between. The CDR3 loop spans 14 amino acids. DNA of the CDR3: TGTGCCAGCAGCGTAGGACAGCCTGACTATGGCTACACCTTC. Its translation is CASSVGQPDYGYTF.

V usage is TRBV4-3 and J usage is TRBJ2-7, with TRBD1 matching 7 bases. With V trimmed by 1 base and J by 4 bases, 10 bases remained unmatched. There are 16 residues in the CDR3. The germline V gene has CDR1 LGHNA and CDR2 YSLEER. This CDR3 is CASSQVGVGQFYEQYF. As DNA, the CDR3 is TGCGCCAGCAGCCAAGTTGGCGTGGGACAGTTTTACGAGCAGTACTTC.

Here the CDR3 reads CASRNRDRGISYEQYF. CDR3 sequence (DNA): TGTGCCAGCAGGAATAGGGACAGGGGCATCTCCTACGAGCAGTACTTC. The rearrangement joins TRBV28 to TRBJ2-7, with 10 positions matching TRBD1. The CDR3 loop spans 16 amino acids. Per germline, CDR1 MDHEN and CDR2 SYDVKM. The trim removed 6 bases at V and 0 bases at J, leaving 8 bases unmatched.

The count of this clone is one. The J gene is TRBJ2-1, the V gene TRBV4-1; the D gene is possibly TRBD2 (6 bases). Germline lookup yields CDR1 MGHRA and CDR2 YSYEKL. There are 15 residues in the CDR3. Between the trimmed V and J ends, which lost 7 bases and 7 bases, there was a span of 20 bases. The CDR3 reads CASTTQEGDGNEQFF. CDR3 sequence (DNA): TGCGCCAGCACGACTCAGGAGGGAGATGGTAATGAGCAGTTCTTC.

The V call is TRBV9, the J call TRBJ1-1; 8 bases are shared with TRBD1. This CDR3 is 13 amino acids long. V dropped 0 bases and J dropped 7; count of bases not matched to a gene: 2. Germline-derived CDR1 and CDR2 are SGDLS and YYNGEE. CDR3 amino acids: CASSVGTGSEAFF. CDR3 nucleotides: TGTGCCAGCAGCGTAGGGACAGGGAGTGAAGCTTTCTTT.

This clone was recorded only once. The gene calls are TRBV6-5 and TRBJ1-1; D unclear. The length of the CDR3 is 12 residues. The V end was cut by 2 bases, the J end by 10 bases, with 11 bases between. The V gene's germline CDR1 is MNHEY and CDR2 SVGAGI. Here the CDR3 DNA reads TGTGCCAGCAGTTACGATGGGGTTATAGCTTTCTTT. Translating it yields CASSYDGVIAFF.

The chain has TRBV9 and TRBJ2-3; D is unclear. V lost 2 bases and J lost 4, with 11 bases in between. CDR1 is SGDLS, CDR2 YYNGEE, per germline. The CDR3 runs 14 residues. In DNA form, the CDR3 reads TGTGCCAGCAGCGTCGAACCGAACCCAGATACGCAGTATTTT. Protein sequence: CASSVEPNPDTQYF.

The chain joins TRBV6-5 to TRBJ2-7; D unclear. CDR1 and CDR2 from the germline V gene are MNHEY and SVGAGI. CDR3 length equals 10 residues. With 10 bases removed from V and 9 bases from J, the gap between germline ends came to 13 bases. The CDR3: CATRSSTQYF. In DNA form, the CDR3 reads TGTGCCACCCGAAGTAGCACGCAGTACTTC.

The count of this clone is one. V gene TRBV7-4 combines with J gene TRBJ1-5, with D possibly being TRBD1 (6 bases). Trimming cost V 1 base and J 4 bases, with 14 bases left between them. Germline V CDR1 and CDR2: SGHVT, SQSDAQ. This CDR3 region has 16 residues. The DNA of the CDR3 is TGTGCCAGCAGCTTAGGGGGCAGGGGTTCGAATCAGCCCCAGCATTTT. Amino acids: CASSLGGRGSNQPQHF.

The CDR3 sequence: CASSGELGRTGELFF. CDR3 coding DNA: TGTGCCAGCAGCGGCGAACTGGGGAGAACCGGGGAGCTGTTTTTT. The chain joins TRBV9 to TRBJ2-2, with a tentative D call TRBD2 (5 bases). CDR1 and CDR2 from the germline V gene are SGDLS and YYNGEE. The CDR3 consists of 15 residues. The V end lost 3 bases, the J end lost 5 bases, and 14 bases lay between the germline ends.

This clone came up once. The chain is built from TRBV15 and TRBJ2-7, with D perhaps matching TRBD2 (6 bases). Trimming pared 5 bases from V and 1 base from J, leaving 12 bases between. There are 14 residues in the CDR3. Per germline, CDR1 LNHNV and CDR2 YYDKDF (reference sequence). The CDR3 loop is CATSLSAGSYEQYF. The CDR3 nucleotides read TGTGCCACCAGCCTCTCGGCGGGGTCCTACGAGCAGTACTTC.

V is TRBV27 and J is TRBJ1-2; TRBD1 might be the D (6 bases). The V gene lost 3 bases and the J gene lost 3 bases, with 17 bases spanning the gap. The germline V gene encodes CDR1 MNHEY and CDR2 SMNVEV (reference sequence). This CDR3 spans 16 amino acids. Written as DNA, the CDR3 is TGTGCCAGCAGTTTCCTCGTACAGGGCTTGCACTATGGCTACACCTTC. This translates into CASSFLVQGLHYGYTF.

The CDR3 loop reads CAWSGQGDNEQFF. In nucleotides, the CDR3 is TGTGCCTGGAGTGGTCAAGGGGACAATGAGCAGTTCTTC. The chain uses TRBV30 and TRBJ2-1; maybe TRBD1 (5 bases). CDR3 length equals 13 residues. With 1 base removed from V and 5 bases from J, the gap between germline ends came to 9 bases. The V gene's germline CDR1 is GTSNPN and CDR2 SVGIG (reference sequence).

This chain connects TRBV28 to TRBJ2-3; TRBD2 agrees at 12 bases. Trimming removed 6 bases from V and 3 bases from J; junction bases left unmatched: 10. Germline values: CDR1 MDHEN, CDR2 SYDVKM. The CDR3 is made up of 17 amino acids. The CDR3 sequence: CASSGLAGTYATDTQYF. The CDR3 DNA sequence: TGTGCCAGCAGCGGACTAGCGGGGACTTATGCGACAGATACGCAGTATTTT.